The 30 T cell receptor beta chains given below trace back to one sample, sequenced in a study of blood T cells in healthy people across ages. The use of a sample-barcoded 5' primer and a J-beta primer mix characterized a second PCR of roughly 7 to 12 cycles. One entry per CDR3 protein, called by TCRdb with MiXCR from the 5' RACE reads. Found here are 600,000 to 900,000 distinct CDR3 sequences, about 26% of them singletons; the top ten hold 2.5% to 3.5%. The same sample was also studied in work on T cells of mothers and their children.

Input material: blood. The receptors here all came from a boy aged 5-17 years in good health.

The chain is built from TRBV6-5 and TRBJ1-5; D is ambiguous. CDR1 and CDR2 (germline): MNHEY, SVGAGI. The CDR3 consists of 14 residues. V was shortened by 0 bases and J by 9 bases, with 12 bases between the two germline ends. CDR3 nucleotide sequence: TGTGCCAGCAGTTACTCGGGCGCCGCGGGGCCCCAGCATTTT. Translated: CASSYSGAAGPQHF.

This clonotype has more than one count but fewer than ten. The rearrangement links TRBV20-1 to TRBJ2-5; weak D call: TRBD2 (5 bases). Per the germline V gene, CDR1 is DFQATT and CDR2 is SNEGSKA (reference sequence). V was pared by 5 bases and J by 4 bases, with 11 bases between. The CDR3 loop spans 12 amino acids. The CDR3 protein is CSALVGVETQYF. The CDR3 DNA follows: TGCAGTGCTCTGGTCGGGGTAGAGACCCAGTACTTC.

The J gene is TRBJ2-6, the V gene TRBV7-2, with D tentatively TRBD1 (5 bases). This CDR3 has 18 amino acids. Per germline, CDR1 SGHTA and CDR2 FQGNSA. Trimming shortened V by 5 bases and J by 0 bases, and 17 bases separated the two germline ends. CDR3 bases: TGTGCCAGCAGCCACAGGCGCGTACAGAGCTCTGGGGCCAACGTCCTGACTTTC. This translates into CASSHRRVQSSGANVLTF. Based on the CDR3 plus reference TRBV7-2 and TRBJ2-6, the full variable domain is GAGVSQSPSNKVTEKGKDVELRCDPISGHTALYWYRQSLGQGLEFLIYFQGNSAPDKSGLPSDRFSAERTGGSVSTLTIQRTQQEDSAVYLCASSHRRVQSSGANVLTFGAGSRLTVL.

This clonotype has more than one count but fewer than ten. CDR3 coding DNA: TGTGCCAACCGACAGGGGAGCTCCTACGAGCAGTACTTC. Its translation: CANRQGSSYEQYF. V is TRBV10-3 and J is TRBJ2-7; 8 bases match TRBD1. This CDR3 comprises 13 residues. CDR1 and CDR2 from the germline V gene are ENHRY and SYGVKD. J was trimmed by 0 bases and V by 10 bases; bases with no gene match: 5.

V usage is TRBV11-2 and J usage is TRBJ2-4; no firm D call. Trimming removed 2 bases from V and 0 bases from J, with 11 bases in between. This CDR3 contains 16 residues. Germline-derived CDR1 and CDR2 are SGHAT and FQNNGV. The DNA for the CDR3 is TGTGCCAGCAGCTTATCCGCAGTCTTAGCCAAAAACATTCAGTACTTC. Its protein product is CASSLSAVLAKNIQYF.

This clonotype was seen a handful of times. The chain joins TRBV4-2 to TRBJ2-1; 8 bases align to TRBD1. V shed 4 bases and J 14 bases; nucleotides not matched to a gene: 4. The CDR3 extends over 11 amino acids. Per the germline V gene, CDR1 is LGHNA and CDR2 is YNFKEQ. The CDR3 loop is CASSPGQGKFF. The CDR3 nucleotides are TGTGCCAGCAGCCCTGGACAGGGAAAGTTCTTC.

V usage is TRBV24-1 and J usage is TRBJ2-7, with D possibly TRBD1 on 5 matching bases. CDR1 is KGHDR and CDR2 is SFDVKD in the germline V gene. This CDR3 is 16 amino acids long. Trimming removed 0 bases at V and 2 bases at J, with 13 bases between. CDR3 DNA sequence: TGTGCCACCAGTGATTTGGTCTGGCAGGGTCCCTACGAGCAGTACTTC. The encoded protein is CATSDLVWQGPYEQYF.

Here the CDR3 DNA reads TGCGCCAGCAGCCTCCGGACGGCTGAAGAGACCCAGTACTTC. Its protein is CASSLRTAEETQYF. The V gene is TRBV5-1, the J gene TRBJ2-5, with no clear D. Germline V lookup: CDR1 SGHRS, CDR2 YFSETQ. The V end was cut by 4 bases, the J end by 3 bases, with 13 bases between. CDR3 length equals 14 residues.

The chain employs TRBV27 and TRBJ2-5, with D maybe TRBD1 (5 bases). Between the trimmed V and J ends, which lost 6 bases and 5 bases, there was a span of 22 bases. This CDR3 is built from 16 residues. Per germline, CDR1 MNHEY and CDR2 SMNVEV (reference sequence). The CDR3 DNA reads TGTGCCAGCAGCCCTCAGGTTGGGGTTTCAGGGGAGACCCAGTACTTC. It translates to CASSPQVGVSGETQYF.

The genes are TRBV6-6 and TRBJ2-4; no reliable D call. Germline V gene lookup returns CDR1 MNHNY and CDR2 SVGAGI (reference sequence). The CDR3 sequence is 16 residues long. Deletions cut 6 bases from V and 3 bases from J, with 18 bases between. CDR3 DNA: TGTGCCAGCAGAGGGTCGGTCACTCTTGACAAAAACATTCAGTACTTC. Its translation is CASRGSVTLDKNIQYF.

The gene calls are TRBV12-3 or TRBV12-4 and TRBJ2-5; D tentatively fits TRBD1 or TRBD2 (5 bases each). The V gene lost 5 bases and the J gene lost 3 bases, with 16 bases spanning the gap. CDR3 size: 15 residues. The CDR3 sequence is CASSPGTYREETQYF. In DNA form, the CDR3 reads TGTGCCAGCAGTCCGGGGACCTATAGAGAAGAGACCCAGTACTTC.

The chain couples TRBV20-1 to TRBJ2-7, with no clear D. The V gene's germline CDR1 is DFQATT and CDR2 SNEGSKA (reference sequence). This CDR3 contains 15 residues. V was clipped by 3 bases and J by 0 bases, with 15 bases between them. The CDR3 protein is CSASIYLKGSYEQYF. The CDR3 coding sequence is TGCAGTGCTAGTATATACCTCAAGGGCTCCTACGAGCAGTACTTC.

In nucleotides, the CDR3 is TGTGCCAGCAGTGGAAACCTCGGACAAGGGCAGGGATACGAGCAGTACTTC. Translating it yields CASSGNLGQGQGYEQYF. The chain uses TRBV25-1 and TRBJ2-7; perhaps TRBD1 as D (5 bases). Trimming took off 4 bases at V and 4 bases at J, with 23 bases between the two ends. The germline CDR1 and CDR2 sequences are MGHDK and SYGVNS. The CDR3 is 17 amino acids.

This sequence joins TRBV25-1 and TRBJ2-7; D is undetermined. The CDR3 is 15 residues long. With 1 base removed from V and 3 bases from J, the gap between germline ends came to 13 bases. Germline CDR1 reads MGHDK; CDR2 reads SYGVNS. CDR3 DNA sequence: TGTGCCAGCAGTGAATCCCAGGTCGTTCGCTACGAGCAGTACTTC. Amino acids: CASSESQVVRYEQYF.

The chain has TRBV6-6 and TRBJ2-7, with TRBD1 identical over 9 bases. The CDR3 contains 15 residues. V shed 2 bases, J shed 6 bases, and the junction held 8 bases outside the gene matches. Per the germline V gene, CDR1 is MNHNY and CDR2 is SVGAGI (reference sequence). CDR3 nucleotide sequence: TGTGCCAGCAGTTACCGACAGGGGGGAATGGGCGAGCAGTACTTC. Translation: CASSYRQGGMGEQYF.

In its sample, this clonotype was seen a few times. V gene TRBV29-1 combines with J gene TRBJ2-5, with 11 bases identical to TRBD2. The assigned J gene may be wrong: the sequence end matches TRBJ2-1 better. CDR3 length: 14 residues. Germline values: CDR1 SQVTM, CDR2 ANQGSEA. CDR3 nucleotides: TGCAGCGTTGACCTAGCGGGGGGTTACAATGAGCAGTTCTTC. This translates into CSVDLAGGYNEQFF.

The chain recombines TRBV28 with TRBJ2-7; no firm D call. Germline V gene sequence: CDR1 MDHEN, CDR2 SYDVKM. This CDR3 region has 12 residues. The V gene lost 7 bases and the J gene lost 6 bases, with 13 bases spanning the gap. The DNA for the CDR3 is TGTGCCAGCACGACGCGGTTGGGCGAGCAGTACTTC. Translating gives CASTTRLGEQYF.

The table lists this clonotype with a few counts. The CDR3 DNA reads as TGTGCCAGCAGTTACACTTCTAACTATGGCTACACCTTC. Translated: CASSYTSNYGYTF. The chain combines TRBV6-6 with TRBJ1-2; D ambiguous. The CDR3 spans 13 residues. With 2 bases removed from V and 0 bases from J, the gap between germline ends came to 4 bases. Germline values: CDR1 MNHNY, CDR2 SVGAGI (reference sequence).

Only a few counts were recorded for this clonotype. Germline is not matched at one junction end, which may reflect a read error. The chain combines TRBV30 with TRBJ1-1; D is unresolved. This CDR3 is 12 amino acids long. The germline gives CDR1 GTSNPN, CDR2 SVGIG (reference sequence). CDR3 DNA: TGTGCCTGGAGTCGATATGACACTGAAGCCTTCTTT. Translated: CAWSRYDTEAFF.

V is TRBV29-1 and J is TRBJ1-2; the match to TRBD1 covers 8 bases. With V trimmed by 0 bases and J by 7 bases, 10 bases remained unmatched. The CDR3 is 15 residues long. Germline lookup yields CDR1 SQVTM and CDR2 ANQGSEA. The CDR3 DNA follows: TGCAGCGTTGAAGATCGGGGACGGACAGGGTTTGGCTACACCTTC. Residues: CSVEDRGRTGFGYTF.

The chain joins TRBV28 to TRBJ2-3; 10 bases line up with TRBD2. The CDR3 totals 16 residues. The V segment lost 6 bases and the J segment 0 bases; nucleotides outside the gene matches: 6. Per the germline V gene, CDR1 is MDHEN and CDR2 is SYDVKM. This chain's CDR3 is CASSTSGTSSTDTQYF. CDR3 DNA: TGTGCCAGCAGCACTAGCGGGACCTCTAGCACAGATACGCAGTATTTT.

This chain uses TRBV10-3 with TRBJ1-2; TRBD1 aligns across 7 bases. Germline-derived CDR1 and CDR2 are ENHRY and SYGVKD. V lost 8 bases and J lost 8; bases outside the gene matches: 11. The CDR3 sequence is 13 residues long. The CDR3 sequence: CAIRPGGELGYTF. CDR3 nucleotide sequence: TGTGCCATCCGCCCAGGGGGTGAATTAGGCTACACCTTC.

V is TRBV10-1 and J is TRBJ1-6, with 8 bases matching TRBD1. The V gene end was trimmed by 7 bases and the J gene end by 5 bases; junction bases not matched to a gene: 16. The CDR3 consists of 18 residues. From germline, CDR1 is WNHNN and CDR2 SYGVQD (reference sequence). Here the CDR3 reads CASTPGGQGPRNNSPLHF. As DNA, the CDR3 is TGCGCCAGCACCCCTGGCGGACAGGGCCCACGAAATAATTCACCCCTCCACTTT.

This sequence joins TRBV6-5 and TRBJ1-1; D is unresolved. The CDR3 consists of 16 residues. V shed 0 bases and J shed 1 base, with 12 bases lying between them. Germline V gene lookup returns CDR1 MNHEY and CDR2 SVGAGI. DNA of the CDR3: TGTGCCAGCAGTTACTCGTATGGTCTGGGGAACACTGAAGCTTTCTTT. Its protein is CASSYSYGLGNTEAFF.

There are a few counts of this clonotype. This chain links TRBV7-2 with TRBJ1-2; TRBD1 matches 8 bases. Per the germline V gene, CDR1 is SGHTA and CDR2 is FQGNSA. The CDR3 length is 15 residues. The trim removed 4 bases at V and 2 bases at J, leaving 6 bases unmatched. The CDR3 spells CASSSGQVANYGYTF. The CDR3 DNA reads TGTGCCAGCAGCTCGGGACAGGTGGCGAACTATGGCTACACCTTC. Full variable domain (outside the CDR3, taken from reference TRBV7-2 and TRBJ1-2): GAGVSQSPSNKVTEKGKDVELRCDPISGHTALYWYRQSLGQGLEFLIYFQGNSAPDKSGLPSDRFSAERTGGSVSTLTIQRTQQEDSAVYLCASSSGQVANYGYTFGSGTRLTVV.

This chain uses TRBV5-4 with TRBJ2-7; no firm D call. Germline V gene sequence: CDR1 SGHNT, CDR2 YYREEE (reference sequence). V lost 4 bases, J lost 9 bases, and 14 bases lay in between. The CDR3 consists of 12 residues. Written as DNA, the CDR3 is TGTGCCAGCAGCCTCCCTCGTGGCGGGCAGTACTTC. Protein sequence: CASSLPRGGQYF.

The chain carries TRBV28 and TRBJ1-2; D remains unclear. The ends were cut back, 5 bases at V and 13 bases at J, with 11 bases in the middle. CDR3 length equals 10 residues. Germline V gene data show CDR1 as MDHEN and CDR2 as SYDVKM. The CDR3 loop is CASSPAPTTF. In DNA form, the CDR3 reads TGTGCCAGCAGTCCCGCCCCCACCACCTTC.

This clonotype has just a few counts. This chain joins TRBV9 and TRBJ2-7; 8 positions match TRBD2. The ends lost 4 bases at V and 5 bases at J; junction bases unmatched: 11. This CDR3 has 15 residues. Germline lookup yields CDR1 SGDLS and CDR2 YYNGEE. The CDR3 DNA sequence: TGTGCCAGCAGCCCGGGAGGGGTTTCTCTAAACGAGCAGTACTTC. It specifies CASSPGGVSLNEQYF.

This clonotype was recorded a few times. The V and J genes are TRBV7-9 and TRBJ2-5, with TRBD2 matching over 10 bases. The CDR3 loop spans 16 amino acids. V shed 4 bases and J 1 base; nucleotides not matched to a gene: 6. Germline V gene lookup returns CDR1 SEHNR and CDR2 FQNEAQ (reference sequence). CDR3: CASSSSSGGGQETQYF. CDR3 sequence (DNA): TGTGCCAGCAGCTCTTCGAGCGGGGGGGGCCAAGAGACCCAGTACTTC.

V usage is TRBV6-5 and J usage is TRBJ2-7; no reliable D call. The V end was cut by 2 bases, the J end by 3 bases, with 8 bases between. Germline V lookup: CDR1 MNHEY, CDR2 SVGAGI. The CDR3 extends over 13 amino acids. The CDR3 loop is CASSYEASYEQYF. CDR3 coding DNA: TGTGCCAGCAGTTACGAGGCCAGCTACGAGCAGTACTTC.